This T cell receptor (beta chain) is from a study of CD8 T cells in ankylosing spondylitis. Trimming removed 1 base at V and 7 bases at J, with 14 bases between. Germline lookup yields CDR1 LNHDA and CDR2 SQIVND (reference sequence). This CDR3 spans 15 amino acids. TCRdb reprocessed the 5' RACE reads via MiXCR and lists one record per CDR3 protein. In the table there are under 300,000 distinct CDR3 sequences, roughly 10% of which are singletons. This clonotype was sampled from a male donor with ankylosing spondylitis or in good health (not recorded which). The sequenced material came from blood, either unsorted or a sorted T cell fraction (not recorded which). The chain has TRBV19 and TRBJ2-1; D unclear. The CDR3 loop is CASSIGVADGNEQFF. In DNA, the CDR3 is TGTGCCAGTAGTATAGGTGTAGCCGACGGGAATGAGCAGTTCTTC.